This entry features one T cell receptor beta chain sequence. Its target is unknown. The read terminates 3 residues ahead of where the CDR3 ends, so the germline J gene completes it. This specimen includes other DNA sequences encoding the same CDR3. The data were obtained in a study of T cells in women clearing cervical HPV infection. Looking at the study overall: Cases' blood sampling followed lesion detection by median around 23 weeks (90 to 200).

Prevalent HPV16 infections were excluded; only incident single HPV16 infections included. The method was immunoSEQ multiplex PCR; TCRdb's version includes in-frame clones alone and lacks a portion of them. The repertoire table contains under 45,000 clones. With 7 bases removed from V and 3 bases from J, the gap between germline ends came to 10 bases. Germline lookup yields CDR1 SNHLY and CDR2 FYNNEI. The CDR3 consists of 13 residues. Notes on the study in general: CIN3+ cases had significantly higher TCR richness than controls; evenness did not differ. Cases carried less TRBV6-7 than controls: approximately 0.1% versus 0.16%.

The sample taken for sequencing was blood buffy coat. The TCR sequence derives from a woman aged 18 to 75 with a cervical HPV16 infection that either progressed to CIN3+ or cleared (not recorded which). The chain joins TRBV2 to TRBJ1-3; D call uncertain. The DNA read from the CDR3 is TGTGCCAGCAAGACATCGCATGGAAACACC. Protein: CASKTSHGNT. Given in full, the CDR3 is CASKTSHGNTIYF. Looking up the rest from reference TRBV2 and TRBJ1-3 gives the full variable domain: EPEVTQTPSHQVTQMGQEVILRCVPISNHLYFYWYRQILGQKVEFLVSFYNNEISEKSEIFDDQFSVERPDGSNFTLKIRSTKLEDSAMYFCASKTSHGNTIYFGEGSWLTVV.